This T cell receptor (beta chain) originates from a study of T cell repertoires in cytomegalovirus infection. Turning to the study itself: As its CMV epitopes, the study selected recently identified HLA-C-restricted and well-studied HLA-B-restricted targets. Both a matching HLA type and CMV infection were indicated by public TCR beta signatures. Notes on the study in general: HLA-C-restricted TCR beta clonotypes specific for CMV led the ex vivo response. Summed public TCR beta family frequency identified CMV carriers bearing the relevant HLA.

Germline CDR1 and CDR2: SNHLY and FYNNEI. The CDR3 totals 16 residues. V gave up 10 bases and J gave up 0 bases, with 19 bases separating them. In the case of this clonotype: What it binds is not known.

Each CDR3 protein gets one entry after TCRdb re-called the reads with MiXCR. The table records roughly 920,000 distinct CDR3 sequences, 30% to 40% of them present only once. J is TRBJ2-4 and V is TRBV2; no clear D. This sample comprised cultured CD8+ T cells from PBMCs, obtained from culture after CMV antigen stimulation. This TCR derives from a human donor in good health (CMV status not recorded). Some clones in this sample may be carry-over from other donors' samples. DNA for the CDR3: TGTGCCAACACGCAGCACGAACTACTAGCCAAAAACATTCAGTACTTC. The encoded protein is CANTQHELLAKNIQYF.